This TCR beta chain was profiled in a study of T cell changes during pregnancy in multiple sclerosis. CDR1 is SNHLY, CDR2 FYNNEI, per germline. Trimming cost V 1 base and J 6 bases, with 12 bases left between them. The CDR3 totals 14 residues. Clones were sequenced by immunoSEQ multiplex PCR, and TCRdb holds only the in-frame ones, with some missing. Of around 66,000 clones listed, around nine tenths are singletons. The clonotype comes from a female donor in good health, enrolled as a control in a pregnancy study. Sample: peripheral blood, taken in the first trimester of pregnancy. The V gene is TRBV2, the J gene TRBJ1-2, with D possibly matching TRBD1 (6 bases). The CDR3 bases are TGTGCCAGCAGTGAAGAGGGGGTAGGGAATGGCTACACCTTC. Its protein product is CASSEEGVGNGYTF.